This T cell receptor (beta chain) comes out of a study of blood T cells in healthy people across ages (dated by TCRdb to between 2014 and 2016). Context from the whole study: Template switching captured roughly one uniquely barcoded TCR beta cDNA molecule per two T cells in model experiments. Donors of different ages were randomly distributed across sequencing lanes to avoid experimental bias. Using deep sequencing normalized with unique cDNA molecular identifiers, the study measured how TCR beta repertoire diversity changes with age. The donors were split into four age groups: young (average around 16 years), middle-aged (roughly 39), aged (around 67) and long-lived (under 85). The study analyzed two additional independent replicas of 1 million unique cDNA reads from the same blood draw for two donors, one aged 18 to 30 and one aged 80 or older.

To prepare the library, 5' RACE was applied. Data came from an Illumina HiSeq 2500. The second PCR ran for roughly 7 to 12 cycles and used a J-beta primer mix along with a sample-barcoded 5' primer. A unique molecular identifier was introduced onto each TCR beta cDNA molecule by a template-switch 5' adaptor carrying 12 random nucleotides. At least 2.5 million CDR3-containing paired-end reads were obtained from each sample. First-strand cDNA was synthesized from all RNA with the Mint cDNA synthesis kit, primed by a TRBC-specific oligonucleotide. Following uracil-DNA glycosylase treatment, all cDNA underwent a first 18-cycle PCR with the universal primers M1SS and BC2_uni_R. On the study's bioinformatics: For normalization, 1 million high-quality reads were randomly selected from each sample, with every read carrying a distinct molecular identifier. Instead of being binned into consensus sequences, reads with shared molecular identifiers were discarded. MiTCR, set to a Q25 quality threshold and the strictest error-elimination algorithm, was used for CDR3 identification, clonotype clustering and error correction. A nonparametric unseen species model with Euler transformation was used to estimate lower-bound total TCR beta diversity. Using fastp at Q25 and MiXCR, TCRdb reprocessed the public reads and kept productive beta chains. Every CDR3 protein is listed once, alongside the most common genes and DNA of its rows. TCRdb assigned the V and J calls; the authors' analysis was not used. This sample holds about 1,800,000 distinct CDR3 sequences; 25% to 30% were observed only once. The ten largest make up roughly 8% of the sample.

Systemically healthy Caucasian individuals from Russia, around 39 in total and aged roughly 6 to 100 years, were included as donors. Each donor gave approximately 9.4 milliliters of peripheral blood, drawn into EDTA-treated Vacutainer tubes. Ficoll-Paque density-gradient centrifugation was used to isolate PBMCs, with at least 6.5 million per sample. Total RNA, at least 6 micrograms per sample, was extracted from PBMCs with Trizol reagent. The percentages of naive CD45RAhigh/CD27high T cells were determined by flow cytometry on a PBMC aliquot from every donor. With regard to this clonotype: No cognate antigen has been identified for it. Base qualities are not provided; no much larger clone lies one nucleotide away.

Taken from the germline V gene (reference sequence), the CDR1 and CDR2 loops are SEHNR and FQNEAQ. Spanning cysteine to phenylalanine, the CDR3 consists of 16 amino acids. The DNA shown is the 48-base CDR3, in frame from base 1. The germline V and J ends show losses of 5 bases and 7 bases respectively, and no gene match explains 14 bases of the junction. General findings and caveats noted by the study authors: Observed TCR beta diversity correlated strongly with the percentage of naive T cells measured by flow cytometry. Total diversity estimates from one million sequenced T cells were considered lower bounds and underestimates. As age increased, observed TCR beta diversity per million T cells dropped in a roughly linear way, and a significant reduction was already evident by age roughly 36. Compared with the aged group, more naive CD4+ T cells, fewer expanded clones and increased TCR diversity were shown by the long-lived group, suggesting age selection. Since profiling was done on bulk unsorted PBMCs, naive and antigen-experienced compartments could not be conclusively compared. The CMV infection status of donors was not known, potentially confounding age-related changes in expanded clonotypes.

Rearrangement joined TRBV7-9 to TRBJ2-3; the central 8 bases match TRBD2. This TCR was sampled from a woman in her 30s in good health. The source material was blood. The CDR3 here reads CASSIRSGGARNTQYF. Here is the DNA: TGTGCCAGCAGCATACGCAGCGGGGGAGCGAGAAATACGCAGTATTTT.